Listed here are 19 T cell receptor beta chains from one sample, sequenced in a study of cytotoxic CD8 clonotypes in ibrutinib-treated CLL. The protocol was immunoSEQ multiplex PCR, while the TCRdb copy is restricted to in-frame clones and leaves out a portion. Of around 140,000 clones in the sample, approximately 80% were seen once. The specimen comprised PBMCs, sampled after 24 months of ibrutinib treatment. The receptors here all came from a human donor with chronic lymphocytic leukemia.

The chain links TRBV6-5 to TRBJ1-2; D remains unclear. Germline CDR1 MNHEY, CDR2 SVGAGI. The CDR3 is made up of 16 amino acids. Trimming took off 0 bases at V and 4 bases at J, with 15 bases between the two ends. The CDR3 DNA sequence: TGTGCCAGCAGTTACTCCCCCGGTTCGGCAGCCTATGGCTACACCTTC. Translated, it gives CASSYSPGSAAYGYTF.

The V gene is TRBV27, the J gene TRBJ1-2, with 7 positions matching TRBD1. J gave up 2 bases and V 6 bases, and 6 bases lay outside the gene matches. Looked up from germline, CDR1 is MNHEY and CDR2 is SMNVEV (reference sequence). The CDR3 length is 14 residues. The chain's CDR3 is CASRPQGTNYGYTF. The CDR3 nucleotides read TGTGCCAGCAGGCCACAGGGGACGAACTATGGCTACACCTTC.

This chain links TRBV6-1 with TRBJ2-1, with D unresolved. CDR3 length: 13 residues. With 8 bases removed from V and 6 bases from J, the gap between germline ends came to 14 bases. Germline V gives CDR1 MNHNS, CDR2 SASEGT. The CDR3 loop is CASRAPGGNEQFF. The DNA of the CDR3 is TGTGCCAGCCGGGCCCCCGGCGGCAATGAGCAGTTCTTC.

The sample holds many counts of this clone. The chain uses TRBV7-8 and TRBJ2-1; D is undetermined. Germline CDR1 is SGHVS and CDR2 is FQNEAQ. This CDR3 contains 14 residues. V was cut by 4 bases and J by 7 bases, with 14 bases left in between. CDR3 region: CASSSAPHGNEQFF. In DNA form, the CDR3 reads TGTGCCAGCAGCTCGGCCCCCCATGGGAATGAGCAGTTCTTC.

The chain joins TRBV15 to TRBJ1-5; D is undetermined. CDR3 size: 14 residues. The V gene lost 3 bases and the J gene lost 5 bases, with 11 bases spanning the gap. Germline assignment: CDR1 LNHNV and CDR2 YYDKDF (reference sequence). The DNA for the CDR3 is TGTGCCACCAGCAGGGACCCGGTGGATCAGCCCCAGCATTTT. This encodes CATSRDPVDQPQHF.

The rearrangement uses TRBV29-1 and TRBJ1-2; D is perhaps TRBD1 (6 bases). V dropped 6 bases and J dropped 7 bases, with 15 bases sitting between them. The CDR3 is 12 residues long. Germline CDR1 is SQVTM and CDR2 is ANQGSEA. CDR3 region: CSVARGRGGYTF. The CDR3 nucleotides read TGCAGCGTAGCCAGGGGACGGGGTGGCTACACCTTC.

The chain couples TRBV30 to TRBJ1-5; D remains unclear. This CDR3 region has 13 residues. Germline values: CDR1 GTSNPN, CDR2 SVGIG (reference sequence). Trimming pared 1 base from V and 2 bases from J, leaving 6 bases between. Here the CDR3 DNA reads TGTGCCTGGAGTGCGGGCGGCAATCAGCCCCAGCATTTT. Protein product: CAWSAGGNQPQHF.

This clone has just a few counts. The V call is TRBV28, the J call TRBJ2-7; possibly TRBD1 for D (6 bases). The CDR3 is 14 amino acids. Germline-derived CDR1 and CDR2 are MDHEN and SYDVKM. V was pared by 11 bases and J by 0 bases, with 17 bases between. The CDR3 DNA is TGTGCCTCGTGGGCCCAGGGGAGCTCCTACGAGCAGTACTTC. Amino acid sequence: CASWAQGSSYEQYF.

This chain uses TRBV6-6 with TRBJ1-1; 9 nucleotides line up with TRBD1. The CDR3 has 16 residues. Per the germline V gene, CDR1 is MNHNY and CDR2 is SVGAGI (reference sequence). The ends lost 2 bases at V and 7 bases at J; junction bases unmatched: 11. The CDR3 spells CASSYPGTGSRGEAFF. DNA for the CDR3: TGTGCCAGCAGTTACCCTGGGACAGGGTCTAGGGGTGAAGCTTTCTTT.

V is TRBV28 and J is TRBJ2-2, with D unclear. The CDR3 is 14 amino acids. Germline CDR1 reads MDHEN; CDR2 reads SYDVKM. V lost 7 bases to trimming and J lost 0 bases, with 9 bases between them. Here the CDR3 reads CASTPITNTGELFF. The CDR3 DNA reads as TGTGCCAGCACCCCTATCACGAACACCGGGGAGCTGTTTTTT.

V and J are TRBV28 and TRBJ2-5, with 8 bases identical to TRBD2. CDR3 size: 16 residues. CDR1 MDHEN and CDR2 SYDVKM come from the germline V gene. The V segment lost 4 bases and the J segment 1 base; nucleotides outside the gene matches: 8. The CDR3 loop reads CASSSRGLETQETQYF. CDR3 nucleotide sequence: TGTGCCAGCAGTTCCCGGGGACTAGAGACCCAAGAGACCCAGTACTTC.

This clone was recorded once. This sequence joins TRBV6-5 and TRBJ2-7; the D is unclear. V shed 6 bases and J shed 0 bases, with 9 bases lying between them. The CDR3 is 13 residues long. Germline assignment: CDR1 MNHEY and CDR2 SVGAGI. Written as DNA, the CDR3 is TGTGCCAGCAGGGTCGGGCCCTCCTACGAGCAGTACTTC. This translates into CASRVGPSYEQYF.

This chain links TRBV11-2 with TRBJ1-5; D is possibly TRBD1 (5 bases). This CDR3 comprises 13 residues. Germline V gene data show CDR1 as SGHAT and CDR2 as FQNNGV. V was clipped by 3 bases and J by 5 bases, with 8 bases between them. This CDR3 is CASSFSGDQPQHF. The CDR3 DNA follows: TGTGCCAGCAGCTTCTCGGGGGATCAGCCCCAGCATTTT.

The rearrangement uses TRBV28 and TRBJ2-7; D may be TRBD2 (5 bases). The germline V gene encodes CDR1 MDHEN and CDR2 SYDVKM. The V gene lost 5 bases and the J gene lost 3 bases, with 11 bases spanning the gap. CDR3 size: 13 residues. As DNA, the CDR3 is TGTGCCAGCAGTACGAGGGCCCTCTACGAGCAGTACTTC. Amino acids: CASSTRALYEQYF.

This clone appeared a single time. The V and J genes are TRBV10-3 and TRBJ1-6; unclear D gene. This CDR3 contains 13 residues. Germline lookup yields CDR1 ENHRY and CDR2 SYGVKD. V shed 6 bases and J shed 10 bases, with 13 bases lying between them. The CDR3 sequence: CAISREQTSPLHF. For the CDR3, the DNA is TGTGCCATCAGCCGGGAGCAAACATCACCCCTCCACTTT.

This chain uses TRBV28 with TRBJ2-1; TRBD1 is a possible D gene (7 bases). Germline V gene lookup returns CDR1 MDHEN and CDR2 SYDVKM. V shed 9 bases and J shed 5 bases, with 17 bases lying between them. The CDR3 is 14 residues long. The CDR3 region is CASVEGAGNNEQFF. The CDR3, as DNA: TGTGCCAGTGTGGAGGGGGCAGGGAACAATGAGCAGTTCTTC.

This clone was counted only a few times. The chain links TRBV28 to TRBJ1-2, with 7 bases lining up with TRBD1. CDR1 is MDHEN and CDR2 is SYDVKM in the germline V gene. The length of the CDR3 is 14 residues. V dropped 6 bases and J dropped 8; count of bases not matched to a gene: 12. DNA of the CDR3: TGTGCCAGCAGAACACCGGCAGGGGGTTCGGGCTACACCTTC. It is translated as CASRTPAGGSGYTF.

The chain's CDR3 is CASSAGTGGLYTQYF. Written as DNA, the CDR3 is TGTGCCAGCAGCGCCGGGACAGGGGGCTTATATACGCAGTATTTT. The rearrangement links TRBV9 to TRBJ2-3; TRBD1 aligns across 12 bases. Germline-derived CDR1 and CDR2 are SGDLS and YYNGEE. The CDR3 sequence is 15 residues long. J gave up 7 bases and V 3 bases, and 6 bases lay outside the gene matches.

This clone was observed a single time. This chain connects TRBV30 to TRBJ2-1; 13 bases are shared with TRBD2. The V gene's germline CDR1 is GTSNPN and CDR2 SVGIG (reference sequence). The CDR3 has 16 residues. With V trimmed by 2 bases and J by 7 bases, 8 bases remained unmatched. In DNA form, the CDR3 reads TGTGCCTGGAGTCCCATACTAGCGGGGGGGTATAATGAGCAGTTCTTC. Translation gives CAWSPILAGGYNEQFF.